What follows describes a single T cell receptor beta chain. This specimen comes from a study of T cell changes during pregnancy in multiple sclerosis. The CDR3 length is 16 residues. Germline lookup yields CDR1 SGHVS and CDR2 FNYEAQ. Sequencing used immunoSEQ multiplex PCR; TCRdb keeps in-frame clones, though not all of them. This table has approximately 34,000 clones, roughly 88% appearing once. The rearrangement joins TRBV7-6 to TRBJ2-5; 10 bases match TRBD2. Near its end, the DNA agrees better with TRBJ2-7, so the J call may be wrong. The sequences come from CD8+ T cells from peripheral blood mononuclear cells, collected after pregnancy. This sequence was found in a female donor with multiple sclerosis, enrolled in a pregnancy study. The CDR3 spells CASSLGTSGNSYEQYF. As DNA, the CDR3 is TGTGCCAGCAGCTTAGGCACTAGCGGGAACTCCTACGAGCAGTACTTC.